The 25 T cell receptor beta chains given below trace back to one sample, sequenced in a study of cytomegalovirus exposure and HLA in healthy donors. Amplification used 60 Vbeta primers and 13 Jbeta primers. Assay: immunoSEQ multiplex PCR; the TCRdb copy retains only in-frame clones and omits some. The sample's table shows about 140,000 clones. The sequenced sample consisted of PBMCs. Receptors originate from a male donor in good health and CMV-seronegative.

This CDR3 is CASSRGQGTGNEQFF. CDR3 nucleotides: TGTGCCAGCAGCCGGGGACAGGGGACCGGCAATGAGCAGTTCTTC. V usage is TRBV11-2 and J usage is TRBJ2-1; 10 bases agree with TRBD1. J lost 6 bases, V lost 5 bases, and 7 bases had no gene match. Germline CDR1 reads SGHAT; CDR2 reads FQNNGV. The CDR3 covers 15 residues. The entire variable domain, with the rest obtained from reference TRBV11-2 and TRBJ2-1, is as follows: EAGVAQSPRYKIIEKRQSVAFWCNPISGHATLYWYQQILGQGPKLLIQFQNNGVVDDSQLPKDRFSAERLKGVDSTLKIQPAKLEDSAVYLCASSRGQGTGNEQFFGPGTRLTVL.

The CDR3 region is CASTELGAWTQYF. As DNA, the CDR3 is TGTGCCAGCACCGAGCTAGGGGCTTGGACCCAGTACTTC. This chain joins TRBV2 and TRBJ2-5, with D perhaps TRBD1 (5 bases). Germline V CDR1 and CDR2: SNHLY, FYNNEI. The CDR3 loop spans 13 amino acids. V was cut by 7 bases and J by 7 bases, with 16 bases left in between.

The V call is TRBV28, the J call TRBJ1-5, with TRBD1 matching 7 bases. The CDR3 sequence is 16 residues long. Losses at the gene ends were 2 bases for V and 16 bases for J; bases not matched to a gene: 20. From germline, CDR1 is MDHEN and CDR2 SYDVKM. The CDR3 DNA is TGTGCCAGCAGTTTAGTCCGGACAGGTTCTTCTCCGGGGATTCATTTT. Amino acid sequence: CASSLVRTGSSPGIHF.

CDR3 residues: CASSPHSDGYTF. The CDR3 nucleotides read TGTGCCAGCAGCCCTCACTCTGATGGCTACACCTTC. This rearrangement joins TRBV7-8 to TRBJ1-2, with D unclear. V was pared by 5 bases and J by 6 bases, with 10 bases between. Germline CDR1 and CDR2: SGHVS and FQNEAQ. CDR3 size: 12 residues.

This sequence joins TRBV9 and TRBJ1-2; D is ambiguous. Germline V gene lookup returns CDR1 SGDLS and CDR2 YYNGEE. The CDR3 is 12 residues long. The germline V and J ends were trimmed by 2 bases and 9 bases, with 11 bases remaining between them. This CDR3 is CASSVDGRSYTF. The CDR3 nucleotides read TGTGCCAGCAGCGTTGATGGGAGGAGCTACACCTTC.

The CDR3 nucleotides are TGTGCCAGCAGTTTTGGGAGAACTAGCGGAAATGAGCAGTTCTTC. Its protein product is CASSFGRTSGNEQFF. The gene calls are TRBV6-5 and TRBJ2-1, with TRBD2 matching over 8 bases. The CDR3 loop spans 15 amino acids. V shed 4 bases and J 7 bases; nucleotides not matched to a gene: 9. Germline CDR1 MNHEY, CDR2 SVGAGI.

The chain employs TRBV28 and TRBJ1-4, with D possibly matching TRBD1 (6 bases). Trimming stripped 11 bases from V and 4 bases from J, with 11 bases between. The CDR3 is made up of 12 amino acids. The germline V gene encodes CDR1 MDHEN and CDR2 SYDVKM. CDR3: CALGRGNEKLFF. In DNA, the CDR3 is TGTGCCCTGGGCAGGGGTAATGAAAAACTGTTTTTT. Based on the CDR3 plus reference TRBV28 and TRBJ1-4, the full variable domain is DVKVTQSSRYLVKRTGEKVFLECVQDMDHENMFWYRQDPGLGLRLIYFSYDVKMKEKGDIPEGYSVSREKKERFSLILESASTNQTSMYLCALGRGNEKLFFGSGTQLSVL.

The chain combines TRBV28 with TRBJ1-1, with D possibly TRBD1 on 5 matching bases. The CDR3 runs to 15 residues. Trimming removed 3 bases from V and 0 bases from J, with 11 bases in between. Germline CDR1 MDHEN, CDR2 SYDVKM. The CDR3 region is CASSLTDSLNTEAFF. CDR3 coding DNA: TGTGCCAGCAGTTTGACAGATTCCCTGAACACTGAAGCTTTCTTT.

The chain links TRBV9 to TRBJ2-3; possible D gene TRBD2, 5 bases. Germline lookup yields CDR1 SGDLS and CDR2 YYNGEE. The CDR3 is made up of 13 amino acids. V lost 0 bases and J 5 bases, leaving 7 bases between the germline ends. CDR3 sequence (DNA): TGTGCCAGCAGCGTAGTCGGGAAAGATACGCAGTATTTT. It encodes CASSVVGKDTQYF.

To note about this clone: The sample holds other DNA sequences that translate to the same CDR3. The chain couples TRBV5-1 to TRBJ2-7, with 7 bases that match TRBD1. The CDR3 has 13 amino acids. Germline-derived CDR1 and CDR2 are SGHRS and YFSETQ. J lost 1 base, V lost 4 bases, and 2 bases had no gene match. The CDR3 nucleotides read TGCGCCAGCAGCCTGGGACAGTCCTACGAGCAGTACTTC. Its protein is CASSLGQSYEQYF.

The CDR3 reads CASSEGPTVTYEQYF. The CDR3 DNA sequence: TGTGCCAGCAGTGAAGGACCGACAGTGACCTACGAGCAGTACTTC. The chain links TRBV2 to TRBJ2-7, with D tentatively TRBD1 (5 bases). V gave up 1 base and J gave up 2 bases, with 12 bases separating them. This CDR3 has 15 residues. CDR1 is SNHLY, CDR2 FYNNEI, per germline.

The chain is built from TRBV29-1 and TRBJ2-2, with D hard to call. V was cut by 6 bases and J by 4 bases, with 27 bases left in between. Germline V CDR1 and CDR2: SQVTM, ANQGSEA. This CDR3 is 18 amino acids long. The CDR3 coding sequence is TGCAGCGTCCTGAGGCAACAAGGCCGTTATGGTAGCACCGGGGAGCTGTTTTTT. Its protein product is CSVLRQQGRYGSTGELFF.

The chain has TRBV30 and TRBJ1-2; possible D gene TRBD1, 5 bases. Trimming took 2 bases from V and 4 from J, leaving 8 bases between them. The CDR3 length is 12 residues. Germline CDR1 reads GTSNPN; CDR2 reads SVGIG (reference sequence). CDR3 DNA sequence: TGTGCCTGGAGTTACAGGTCCTATGGCTACACCTTC. Encoded protein: CAWSYRSYGYTF.

This sequence joins TRBV7-9 and TRBJ2-7; 9 bases align to TRBD1. The CDR3 consists of 15 residues. Germline V CDR1 and CDR2: SEHNR, FQNEAQ (reference sequence). V lost 0 bases, J lost 3 bases, and 3 bases stayed unmatched. In DNA form, the CDR3 reads TGTGCCAGCAGCTTAGCGGACAGGGGAGGCTACGAGCAGTACTTC. This gives the protein CASSLADRGGYEQYF.

The rearrangement joins TRBV9 to TRBJ1-1; D perhaps matches TRBD1 (6 bases). The V end lost 5 bases, the J end lost 4 bases, and 9 bases lay between the germline ends. The CDR3 consists of 12 residues. Germline V gene sequence: CDR1 SGDLS, CDR2 YYNGEE. CDR3 sequence reads: CASSAGATEAFF. The CDR3 DNA reads TGTGCCAGCAGTGCAGGGGCCACTGAAGCTTTCTTT. The complete variable domain, with remaining parts taken from reference TRBV9 and TRBJ1-1, reads DSGVTQTPKHLITATGQRVTLRCSPRSGDLSVYWYQQSLDQGLQFLIQYYNGEERAKGNILERFSAQQFPDLHSELNLSSLELGDSALYFCASSAGATEAFFGQGTRLTVV.

V gene TRBV30 combines with J gene TRBJ1-2; D possibly corresponds to TRBD1 (6 bases). The germline V and J ends were trimmed by 0 bases and 4 bases, with 9 bases remaining between them. Germline loops: CDR1 GTSNPN, CDR2 SVGIG (reference sequence). This CDR3 region has 13 residues. In DNA form, the CDR3 reads TGTGCCTGGAGTGTCCAGGGGATCTATGGCTACACCTTC. This encodes CAWSVQGIYGYTF.

The chain couples TRBV19 to TRBJ1-2; TRBD1 might be the D (5 bases). This CDR3 contains 13 residues. Trimming took off 6 bases at V and 7 bases at J, with 15 bases between the two ends. CDR1 and CDR2 from the germline V gene are LNHDA and SQIVND (reference sequence). In nucleotides, the CDR3 is TGTGCCAGTAGGACCAGAGAAAGGGGTGGCTACACCTTC. Translating gives CASRTRERGGYTF.

The CDR3: CASRYGGQLFF. CDR3 DNA: TGTGCCAGCAGGTACGGGGGACAACTGTTTTTT. The rearrangement uses TRBV27 and TRBJ1-4; D is possibly TRBD1 (5 bases). V was shortened by 6 bases and J by 12 bases, with 11 bases between the two germline ends. In germline, CDR1 is MNHEY, CDR2 SMNVEV (reference sequence). The CDR3 length is 11 residues.

The chain has TRBV2 and TRBJ1-1; TRBD1 matches 9 bases. The length of the CDR3 is 17 residues. V shed 4 bases, J shed 1 base, and the junction held 10 bases outside the gene matches. Germline assignment: CDR1 SNHLY and CDR2 FYNNEI. CDR3 coding DNA: TGTGCCAGCAGTGTGGACAGGGGCGTCCCCGCGAACACTGAAGCTTTCTTT. The encoded protein is CASSVDRGVPANTEAFF.

On this clone: At one boundary the junction diverges from the germline segment, which might be a read error. The chain employs TRBV7-9 and TRBJ2-7, with a possible D match to TRBD1 (6 bases). Germline CDR1 and CDR2: SEHNR and FQNEAQ (reference sequence). There are 14 residues in the CDR3. The CDR3 region has the DNA TGTGCCAGCAGCATACAGGGCGTAGGACTTCGATCATTCTTC. This encodes CASSIQGVGLRSFF.

V gene TRBV7-9 combines with J gene TRBJ1-1; tentatively, D is TRBD1 (5 bases). The V gene lost 2 bases and the J gene lost 2 bases, with 9 bases spanning the gap. The CDR3 totals 14 residues. CDR1 and CDR2 (germline): SEHNR, FQNEAQ (reference sequence). CDR3 nucleotides: TGTGCCAGCAGCTTACGACAGACCAACACTGAAGCTTTCTTT. Translation gives CASSLRQTNTEAFF.

The V gene is TRBV18, the J gene TRBJ2-3; TRBD1 aligns across 11 bases. CDR3 length equals 15 residues. CDR1 KGHSH and CDR2 LQKENI come from the germline V gene. V lost 3 bases and J lost 6; bases outside the gene matches: 5. The CDR3 loop reads CASSPRTGGEDTQYF. DNA of the CDR3: TGTGCCAGCTCACCCAGGACAGGGGGCGAGGATACGCAGTATTTT.

The chain is built from TRBV4-2 and TRBJ2-7, with D possibly matching TRBD2 (6 bases). Trimming left V 4 bases short and J 0 bases short, with 13 bases between. From germline, CDR1 is LGHNA and CDR2 YNFKEQ. There are 15 residues in the CDR3. The CDR3 here is CASSLAGGNSYEQYF. As DNA, the CDR3 is TGTGCCAGCAGCCTTGCTGGGGGGAACTCCTACGAGCAGTACTTC.

The chain combines TRBV7-6 with TRBJ2-1; TRBD1 agrees at 10 bases. The germline gives CDR1 SGHVS, CDR2 FNYEAQ. V dropped 7 bases and J dropped 5; count of bases not matched to a gene: 5. This CDR3 contains 14 residues. In DNA form, the CDR3 reads TGTGCCAGCACCAGACAGGGGGCGCACAATGAGCAGTTCTTC. Its translation is CASTRQGAHNEQFF.

The chain links TRBV28 to TRBJ2-3, with D possibly matching TRBD2 (6 bases). This CDR3 comprises 13 residues. Germline V gene sequence: CDR1 MDHEN, CDR2 SYDVKM. Trimming removed 3 bases from V and 8 bases from J, with 12 bases in between. The CDR3 protein is CASSLVAEGTQYF. Here the CDR3 DNA reads TGTGCCAGCAGTTTGGTGGCGGAGGGTACGCAGTATTTT. Using reference TRBV28 and TRBJ2-3 for the parts outside the CDR3, the full variable domain is DVKVTQSSRYLVKRTGEKVFLECVQDMDHENMFWYRQDPGLGLRLIYFSYDVKMKEKGDIPEGYSVSREKKERFSLILESASTNQTSMYLCASSLVAEGTQYFGPGTRLTVL.